This record covers a single TCR beta chain. The source of the sample is a study of technical replicates of blood from a few donors. CDR1 is MGHRA, CDR2 YSYEKL, per germline. V was trimmed by 0 bases and J by 4 bases, leaving 12 bases between them. The CDR3 spans 15 residues. The method was immunoSEQ multiplex PCR; TCRdb's version includes in-frame clones alone and lacks a portion of them. The sample consists of approximately 89,000 clones, approximately 94% of them appearing once. The V gene is TRBV4-1, the J gene TRBJ1-2; weak D call: TRBD1 (5 bases). This sequence originates from a human donor in good health. Material for sequencing was T cells isolated from PBMCs. CDR3 in DNA: TGCGCCAGCAGCCAAGATACTGCAGGGCTCTATGGCTACACCTTC. It specifies CASSQDTAGLYGYTF.